These 24 T cell receptor beta chains were sequenced from one sample in a study of blood T cell repertoires in COVID-19 (dated by TCRdb to 2018 to 2021). The receptor library was made with the immunoSEQ multiplex PCR assay. Entries here come from immuneACCESS through TCRdb and include only in-frame sequences with V and J called. Some clones fail to appear in such tables; in the studies checked, an unresolved V gene covers under half of the shortfall, and the cause of the remainder is unknown. This sample holds roughly 140,000 clones; around 90% were observed only once. Less than 4.5% of the sample comes from the top ten. Material: peripheral blood. The receptors shown here come from a woman aged 55 to 70 with active or convalescent COVID-19.

Written as DNA, the CDR3 is TGTGCCAGCACTACCGGCAGGGTGTCGTTTGAAAAACTGTTTTTT. Residues: CASTTGRVSFEKLFF. V usage is TRBV6-5 and J usage is TRBJ1-4, with D perhaps matching TRBD1 (5 bases). The germline V gene has CDR1 MNHEY and CDR2 SVGAGI. The CDR3 consists of 15 residues. V gave up 7 bases and J gave up 7 bases, with 19 bases separating them.

The chain carries TRBV19 and TRBJ1-1; D gene unclear. The CDR3 is 13 residues long. Germline values: CDR1 LNHDA, CDR2 SQIVND (reference sequence). Deletions cut 7 bases from V and 0 bases from J, with 9 bases between. The CDR3 is CASTATVNTEAFF. The CDR3 bases are TGTGCCAGTACCGCAACAGTGAACACTGAAGCTTTCTTT.

The chain links TRBV2 to TRBJ1-1; a weak D match, TRBD1 (5 bases). The CDR3 contains 11 residues. CDR1 and CDR2 from the germline V gene are SNHLY and FYNNEI. V lost 5 bases, J lost 5 bases, and 6 bases lay in between. The CDR3 protein is CASSRGTEAFF. For the CDR3, the DNA is TGTGCCAGCAGTAGGGGAACTGAAGCTTTCTTT.

The CDR3 is CASSSGAQGSGNTIYF. The DNA of the CDR3 is TGTGCCAGCAGCTCCGGAGCCCAGGGCTCTGGAAACACCATATATTTT. The rearrangement links TRBV7-9 to TRBJ1-3; tentative D call: TRBD1 (5 bases). CDR3 length: 16 residues. The germline V and J ends were trimmed by 4 bases and 0 bases, with 13 bases remaining between them. Germline V gives CDR1 SEHNR, CDR2 FQNEAQ (reference sequence).

This clone was picked up one time. The chain has TRBV7-9 and TRBJ2-2, with a possible D match to TRBD1 (6 bases). V was clipped by 5 bases and J by 6 bases, with 13 bases between them. The CDR3 is made up of 14 amino acids. Germline V gene lookup returns CDR1 SEHNR and CDR2 FQNEAQ (reference sequence). CDR3 region: CASSPQGIPGELFF. In nucleotides, the CDR3 is TGTGCCAGCAGCCCACAGGGAATCCCCGGGGAGCTGTTTTTT.

This chain links TRBV5-1 with TRBJ1-1; 8 positions agree with TRBD1. The CDR3 spans 14 residues. Germline V gene data show CDR1 as SGHRS and CDR2 as YFSETQ. V dropped 4 bases and J dropped 3; count of bases not matched to a gene: 5. In DNA, the CDR3 is TGCGCCAGCAGCCCGGGACAGGAGGACACTGAAGCTTTCTTT. This gives the protein CASSPGQEDTEAFF.

The CDR3 sequence is CASTQTTGTGGGEQFF. CDR3 sequence (DNA): TGTGCCAGCACCCAGACCACCGGGACAGGGGGCGGTGAGCAGTTCTTC. The gene calls are TRBV7-8 and TRBJ2-1; 12 bases fit TRBD1. With V trimmed by 7 bases and J by 9 bases, 13 bases remained unmatched. The V gene's germline CDR1 is SGHVS and CDR2 FQNEAQ. The CDR3 is 16 residues long.

The gene calls are TRBV4-3 and TRBJ1-4; 8 bases line up with TRBD1. The germline V gene has CDR1 LGHNA and CDR2 YSLEER. V was pared by 2 bases and J by 1 base, with 3 bases of the junction left unmatched. This CDR3 comprises 16 residues. CDR3 in DNA: TGCGCCAGCAGCCAACACGGACAGGGAACTAATGAAAAACTGTTTTTT. It yields the protein CASSQHGQGTNEKLFF.

Only one count was recorded for this clone. The chain combines TRBV2 with TRBJ1-2; weak D call: TRBD1 (6 bases). The germline CDR1 and CDR2 sequences are SNHLY and FYNNEI. The CDR3 runs 13 residues. V was pared by 8 bases and J by 2 bases, with 12 bases between. DNA for the CDR3: TGTGCCAGCCTAACAACAGGGAACTATGGCTACACCTTC. It codes for CASLTTGNYGYTF.

V is TRBV5-4 and J is TRBJ1-6, with a tentative D call TRBD1 (5 bases). The CDR3 consists of 14 residues. The germline CDR1 and CDR2 sequences are SGHNT and YYREEE (reference sequence). V was pared by 4 bases and J by 14 bases, with 19 bases between. CDR3 region: CASSLGTAFGALHF. As DNA, the CDR3 is TGTGCCAGCAGCCTGGGGACCGCCTTCGGGGCCCTCCACTTT.

V usage is TRBV19 and J usage is TRBJ1-5; D is uncertain. Per germline, CDR1 LNHDA and CDR2 SQIVND (reference sequence). This CDR3 comprises 16 residues. Trimming shortened V by 4 bases and J by 1 base, and 14 bases separated the two germline ends. The chain's CDR3 is CASSKQEGISNQPQHF. CDR3 sequence (DNA): TGTGCCAGTAGTAAGCAGGAGGGAATAAGCAATCAGCCCCAGCATTTT.

The rearrangement uses TRBV6-6 and TRBJ2-7, with a weak D call TRBD2 (7 bases). CDR3 length: 17 residues. Germline V gene sequence: CDR1 MNHNY, CDR2 SVGAGI (reference sequence). V was clipped by 5 bases and J by 2 bases, with 22 bases between them. The CDR3 here is CASSPYQQGLRTYEQYF. DNA of the CDR3: TGTGCCAGCAGTCCATACCAACAGGGACTACGGACCTACGAGCAGTACTTC.

The chain employs TRBV19 and TRBJ1-5; D not certain. Germline CDR1 and CDR2: LNHDA and SQIVND (reference sequence). V shed 1 base and J shed 0 bases, with 13 bases lying between them. The CDR3 spans 17 residues. The CDR3 DNA reads as TGTGCCAGTAGTATAGGATGGCGGTTGAATAGCAATCAGCCCCAGCATTTT. Its protein is CASSIGWRLNSNQPQHF.

The chain joins TRBV7-2 to TRBJ2-3; the D gene is possibly TRBD2 (5 bases). CDR1 is SGHTA and CDR2 is FQGNSA in the germline V gene. The ends were cut back, 1 base at V and 4 bases at J, with 15 bases in the middle. The CDR3 consists of 16 residues. The CDR3 loop is CASSLGVSGSSDTQYF. CDR3 nucleotide sequence: TGTGCCAGCAGCTTAGGTGTCAGCGGCAGCTCAGATACGCAGTATTTT.

This clone showed up just a few times. Other nucleotide sequences from this sample produce the same CDR3. V usage is TRBV10-3 and J usage is TRBJ2-7; D not certain. The V and J ends lost 3 bases and 3 bases respectively, with 3 bases between them. This CDR3 is 11 amino acids long. Germline values: CDR1 ENHRY, CDR2 SYGVKD. CDR3 nucleotide sequence: TGTGCCATCAGTGACAGCTACGAGCAGTACTTC. Translating gives CAISDSYEQYF.

This chain uses TRBV7-2 with TRBJ1-1; D is perhaps TRBD1 (6 bases). Germline CDR1 SGHTA, CDR2 FQGNSA. The CDR3 is 14 residues long. Trimming shortened V by 5 bases and J by 6 bases, and 16 bases separated the two germline ends. The CDR3 DNA sequence: TGTGCCAGCAGCGCACGGACAGAGGGCGCTGAAGCTTTCTTT. Protein sequence: CASSARTEGAEAFF.

The DNA for the CDR3 is TGTGCCAGCAGTGACGGGCAGGGTTTCGGCTATGGCTACACCTTC. Residues: CASSDGQGFGYGYTF. V is TRBV25-1 and J is TRBJ1-2; D possibly corresponds to TRBD1 (5 bases). Germline CDR1 MGHDK, CDR2 SYGVNS. The length of the CDR3 is 15 residues. V lost 3 bases and J 4 bases, leaving 15 bases between the germline ends.

The chain combines TRBV3-1 (or the pseudogene TRBV3-2) with TRBJ2-7; D remains unclear. V was pared by 0 bases and J by 4 bases, with 4 bases between. Germline V lookup: CDR1 LGHDT, CDR2 YNNKEL (reference sequence). The CDR3 runs 12 residues. The CDR3 spells CASSQDVYEQYF. The CDR3 region has the DNA TGTGCCAGCAGCCAAGACGTGTACGAGCAGTACTTC.

The J gene is TRBJ1-2, the V gene TRBV7-9, with a tentative D call TRBD1 (6 bases). V gave up 1 base and J gave up 8 bases, with 11 bases separating them. Per germline, CDR1 SEHNR and CDR2 FQNEAQ (reference sequence). The CDR3 has 13 residues. As DNA, the CDR3 is TGTGCCAGCAGCTTAGAAGGGGGTGAGGGCTACACCTTC. Protein: CASSLEGGEGYTF.

V usage is TRBV4-1 and J usage is TRBJ2-3; TRBD2 aligns across 10 bases. The length of the CDR3 is 16 residues. Trimming took 2 bases from V and 0 from J; bases not matched to a gene: 2. Germline V gene sequence: CDR1 MGHRA, CDR2 YSYEKL. For the CDR3, the DNA is TGCGCCAGCAGCCAAACGACTAGCGGGAGCACAGATACGCAGTATTTT. Its protein product is CASSQTTSGSTDTQYF.

V is TRBV2 and J is TRBJ1-6; 10 nucleotides line up with TRBD1. V lost 6 bases to trimming and J lost 9 bases; unmatched junction nucleotides: 5. Germline loops: CDR1 SNHLY, CDR2 FYNNEI. CDR3 length: 14 amino acids. This chain's CDR3 is CASRAGTGASPLHF. Here the CDR3 DNA reads TGTGCCAGCAGGGCGGGGACAGGGGCTTCACCCCTCCACTTT.

The V and J genes are TRBV20-1 and TRBJ2-5, with D possibly TRBD1 on 5 matching bases. The CDR3 is 13 residues long. Germline V CDR1 and CDR2: DFQATT, SNEGSKA (reference sequence). V lost 3 bases and J lost 5, with 13 bases in between. The CDR3 protein is CSASSRVGETQYF. In nucleotides, the CDR3 is TGCAGTGCTAGTTCCAGGGTTGGGGAGACCCAGTACTTC.

This chain links TRBV5-5 with TRBJ1-5, with D perhaps TRBD1 (6 bases). The CDR3 covers 14 residues. Germline V gene lookup returns CDR1 SGHKS and CDR2 YYEKEE (reference sequence). With 4 bases removed from V and 3 bases from J, the gap between germline ends came to 11 bases. This CDR3 is CASSPTGTNQPQHF. In DNA, the CDR3 is TGTGCCAGCAGCCCGACAGGAACCAATCAGCCCCAGCATTTT.

The rearrangement joins TRBV29-1 to TRBJ1-2; D call uncertain. The CDR3 is 12 residues long. V shed 3 bases and J shed 0 bases, with 5 bases lying between them. CDR1 is SQVTM and CDR2 is ANQGSEA in the germline V gene. The CDR3 loop reads CSVESSNYGYTF. As DNA, the CDR3 is TGCAGCGTTGAGTCCTCTAACTATGGCTACACCTTC. The full variable domain, in which reference TRBV29-1 and TRBJ1-2 provide the parts outside the CDR3, is SAVISQKPSRDICQRGTSLTIQCQVDSQVTMMFWYRQQPGQSLTLIATANQGSEATYESGFVIDKFPISRPNLTFSTLTVSNMSPEDSSIYLCSVESSNYGYTFGSGTRLTVV.